These T cell receptor beta chains were read from a single sample in a study of T cell responses to AZD1222 COVID-19 vaccine. Only in-frame clones appear in the TCRdb table, and some are missing; sequencing was by immunoSEQ multiplex PCR. The sample holds around 200,000 clones; around 94% are singletons and the top ten take roughly 1.7%. The sequencing used peripheral blood, collected 28 days after the second AZD1222 dose. The receptors stem from an adult who received the AZD1222 COVID-19 vaccine. Each CDR3 is given with its conserved first and last residue. The order of the fields is J gene, D gene, V gene, clone size, CDR3 protein, CDR3 DNA. A D gene is named only where the DNA matches it firmly. Clone sizes are given selectively: once, few, many, or a class where the clone is expanded.

>TRBJ1-4|.|TRBV6-5|.
CASRRSNEKLFF
TGTGCCAGCAGACGGAGTAATGAAAAACTGTTTTTT
>TRBJ1-4|.|TRBV5-1|.
CASSSRGTGREKLFF
TGCGCCAGCAGCTCGAGGGGGACGGGGAGGGAAAAACTGTTTTTT
>TRBJ1-1|.|TRBV11-2|.
CASSFIGSGANTEAFF
TGTGCCAGCAGCTTTATTGGTTCGGGGGCGAACACTGAAGCTTTCTTT
>TRBJ1-1|.|TRBV4-1|.
CASSQLDRSEAFF
TGCGCCAGCAGCCAGTTAGACAGGAGTGAAGCTTTCTTT
>TRBJ2-7|.|TRBV10-3|.
CAISGEGWGREQYF
TGTGCCATCAGTGGCGAAGGATGGGGGCGGGAGCAGTACTTC
>TRBJ1-3|.|TRBV7-9|.
CASSLAGSVGASGNTIYF
TGTGCCAGCAGCTTAGCAGGTTCAGTGGGGGCCTCTGGAAACACCATATATTTT
>TRBJ1-1|.|TRBV11-2|.
CASSFGQSHTEAFF
TGTGCCAGCAGCTTTGGACAGTCGCACACTGAAGCTTTCTTT
>TRBJ1-1|.|TRBV6-5|.
CASSSPTEAFF
TGTGCCAGCAGTAGTCCCACTGAAGCTTTCTTT
>TRBJ1-2|.|TRBV15|.
CATSRDQGYTF
TGTGCCACCAGCAGAGATCAGGGCTACACCTTC
>TRBJ1-5|.|TRBV10-3|.
CAISPDQNSNQPQHF
TGTGCCATCAGTCCGGACCAAAATAGCAATCAGCCCCAGCATTTT
>TRBJ2-5|.|TRBV5-6|.
CASSWGYQETQYF
TGTGCCAGCAGCTGGGGATACCAAGAGACCCAGTACTTC
>TRBJ1-5|TRBD1|TRBV3-1/TRBV3-2|.
CASSHGTGVEPQHF
TGTGCCAGCAGCCACGGGACAGGGGTTGAGCCCCAGCATTTT
>TRBJ2-2|.|TRBV9|.
CASSVVGTGTGELFF
TGTGCCAGCAGCGTAGTGGGAACGGGCACCGGGGAGCTGTTTTTT
>TRBJ1-1|.|TRBV2|.
CASSGKKGDTEAFF
TGTGCCAGCAGTGGGAAGAAAGGGGACACTGAAGCTTTCTTT
>TRBJ1-5|.|TRBV9|.
CASSVGGQGSNQPQHF
TGTGCCAGCAGCGTTGGGGGGCAGGGGAGCAATCAGCCCCAGCATTTT
>TRBJ1-4|.|TRBV5-1|.
CASSPTGSTNEKLFF
TGCGCCAGCAGCCCAACAGGGTCCACTAATGAAAAACTGTTTTTT
>TRBJ1-1|.|TRBV14|.
CASSRTVNTEAFF
TGTGCCAGCAGCCGGACAGTGAACACTGAAGCTTTCTTT
>TRBJ1-2|.|TRBV18|.
CASSPDSYGYTF
TGTGCCAGCTCACCAGACAGCTATGGCTACACCTTC
>TRBJ1-5|TRBD1|TRBV29-1|.
CSVLTTGPNQPQHF
TGCAGCGTCCTTACGACAGGGCCTAATCAGCCCCAGCATTTT
>TRBJ1-4|.|TRBV7-6|.
CASSSRALGEKLFF
TGTGCCAGCAGCTCGCGGGCCCTGGGGGAAAAACTGTTTTTT
>TRBJ2-2|.|TRBV15|once
CATSRDQGLAGTGELFF
TGTGCCACCAGCAGAGATCAGGGGTTAGCGGGTACCGGGGAGCTGTTTTTT
>TRBJ1-3|.|TRBV18|.
CASSPGSGNTIYF
TGTGCCAGCTCACCCGGCTCTGGAAACACCATATATTTT
>TRBJ1-6|.|TRBV19|.
CASSITGAGNSPLHF
TGTGCCAGTAGTATTACGGGGGCAGGTAATTCACCCCTCCACTTT
>TRBJ1-2|TRBD1|TRBV10-3|.
CAIRRQGGGYGYTF
TGTGCCATCAGACGACAGGGAGGGGGCTATGGCTACACCTTC
>TRBJ2-7|.|TRBV6-2/TRBV6-3|.
CASSYSSGEQYF
TGTGCCAGCAGTTACTCGAGTGGGGAGCAGTACTTC
>TRBJ1-2|.|TRBV5-4|once
CASSSTGTRGYGYTF
TGTGCCAGCAGCTCTACAGGAACGCGGGGCTATGGCTACACCTTC
>TRBJ1-1|.|TRBV19|.
CASRVFGGDGQNTEAFF
TGTGCCAGTAGGGTGTTTGGGGGGGACGGACAGAACACTGAAGCTTTCTTT
>TRBJ1-2|.|TRBV29-1|.
CSVAKGDGYTF
TGCAGCGTTGCAAAAGGGGACGGCTACACCTTC
>TRBJ1-2|.|TRBV12-5|.
CASGLTRTDRGGYTF
TGTGCTAGTGGTTTGACACGTACTGACCGTGGGGGCTACACCTTC
>TRBJ2-1|.|TRBV7-2|.
CASSPRPFHEQFF
TGTGCCAGCAGCCCCCGGCCCTTCCATGAGCAGTTCTTC
>TRBJ2-1|.|TRBV21-1|.
CASSSGTSGYNEQFF
TGTGCCAGCAGCAGCGGGACTAGCGGTTACAATGAGCAGTTCTTC
>TRBJ1-2|TRBD1|TRBV6-1|.
CASSELGQGARVHGYTF
TGTGCCAGCAGCGAACTGGGACAGGGGGCGCGTGTACATGGCTACACCTTC
>TRBJ2-3|.|TRBV9|.
CASSQGDPSTDTQYF
TGTGCCAGCAGCCAAGGGGACCCGAGCACAGATACGCAGTATTTT
>TRBJ1-6|.|TRBV11-3|.
CASSLDRDSPLHF
TGTGCCAGCAGCTTAGACAGAGACTCACCCCTCCACTTT
>TRBJ1-1|.|TRBV2|.
CAAAGGVYTEAFF
TGTGCCGCCGCGGGGGGGGTGTACACTGAAGCTTTCTTT
>TRBJ2-7|TRBD1|TRBV2|.
CAIEGQGYEQYF
TGTGCCATAGAGGGACAGGGTTACGAGCAGTACTTC
>TRBJ1-2|.|TRBV6-1|once
CASSDGTLYGYTF
TGTGCCAGCAGTGACGGGACTCTCTATGGCTACACCTTC
>TRBJ1-1|.|TRBV6-1|once
CASSEGTGRWRAFF
TGTGCCAGCAGTGAGGGAACGGGAAGGTGGAGAGCTTTCTTT
>TRBJ2-7|TRBD1|TRBV30|.
CAWSLTGAGEQYF
TGTGCCTGGAGTCTGACAGGGGCGGGCGAGCAGTACTTC
>TRBJ2-3|TRBD1|TRBV30|.
CAWRRTGIPTDTQYF
TGTGCCTGGAGACGGACAGGAATCCCCACAGATACGCAGTATTTT
>TRBJ1-6|.|TRBV21-1|.
CASTPLFYRPSAELSPLHF
TGTGCCAGCACACCGCTATTTTACAGGCCTTCAGCAGAGTTGTCACCCCTCCACTTT
>TRBJ1-4|.|TRBV12-3/TRBV12-4|.
CASRYGEKLFF
TGTGCCAGCAGATACGGAGAAAAACTGTTTTTT
>TRBJ1-4|.|TRBV21-1|.
CASIKWDPGEKLFF
TGTGCCAGCATCAAGTGGGACCCCGGGGAAAAACTGTTTTTT